The next 27 T cell receptor beta chains were all read from a single sample in a study of shared clonotypes between healthy human individuals. Libraries were prepared by immunoSEQ multiplex PCR; TCRdb keeps only in-frame clonotypes and omits some of them. The sample includes nearly 1,000,000 clones, approximately 76% of them seen just once. Sequences were obtained from memory CD4+ T cells sorted from blood. Subset reported: CD45RA-negative fraction. These receptors all come from a man aged 18-30 years in good health.

The chain uses TRBV5-4 and TRBJ2-3; 9 bases match TRBD2. Germline V gene sequence: CDR1 SGHNT, CDR2 YYREEE (reference sequence). The CDR3 is made up of 15 amino acids. V lost 5 bases and J lost 6; bases outside the gene matches: 10. CDR3 in DNA: TGTGCCAGCAGGGATCAGCGGGGGGCAGGTGATACGCAGTATTTT. Translating gives CASRDQRGAGDTQYF.

CDR3 bases: TGTGCCAGCAGTGAATACCGACTGATGACTGGATCACCCCTCCACTTT. Protein sequence: CASSEYRLMTGSPLHF. This chain connects TRBV25-1 to TRBJ1-6; D remains unclear. The ends were cut back, 0 bases at V and 10 bases at J, with 16 bases in the middle. CDR1 MGHDK and CDR2 SYGVNS come from the germline V gene. The CDR3 runs 16 residues.

The rearrangement joins TRBV5-4 to TRBJ2-5; possibly TRBD1 for D (6 bases). The V gene lost 0 bases and the J gene lost 4 bases, with 16 bases spanning the gap. CDR1 is SGHNT and CDR2 is YYREEE in the germline V gene (reference sequence). The CDR3 has 16 residues. CDR3 nucleotide sequence: TGTGCCAGCAGCTTGGAAGTGAGGGGCAGGGGAGAGACCCAGTACTTC. Encoded protein: CASSLEVRGRGETQYF.

V gene TRBV28 combines with J gene TRBJ2-7; D is unclear. The CDR3 loop spans 11 amino acids. The V end lost 6 bases, the J end lost 3 bases, and 6 bases lay between the germline ends. Germline loops: CDR1 MDHEN, CDR2 SYDVKM. CDR3 sequence reads: CASRHLYEQYF. The CDR3 DNA sequence: TGTGCCAGCAGGCACCTCTACGAGCAGTACTTC.

This chain uses TRBV6-1 with TRBJ1-5; D may be TRBD1 (5 bases). This CDR3 has 15 residues. The germline gives CDR1 MNHNS, CDR2 SASEGT. Between the trimmed V and J ends, which lost 5 bases and 7 bases, there was a span of 18 bases. The CDR3 sequence: CASSSDTPKKQPQHF. The CDR3 DNA is TGTGCCAGCAGTTCGGACACTCCCAAAAAGCAGCCCCAGCATTTT.

The chain combines TRBV5-8 with TRBJ1-2; D is uncertain. The germline V gene has CDR1 SGHTS and CDR2 YDEGEE. Trimming pared 1 base from V and 7 bases from J, leaving 11 bases between. This CDR3 spans 13 amino acids. The CDR3, as DNA: TGTGCCAGCAGCTTGTGGGCAGCCCTTGGCTACACCTTC. Encoded protein: CASSLWAALGYTF.

This chain links TRBV6-1 with TRBJ2-7; 7 bases align to TRBD2. CDR3 length: 14 amino acids. CDR1 and CDR2 from the germline V gene are MNHNS and SASEGT. V gave up 1 base and J gave up 2 bases; unmatched junction bases: 2. DNA for the CDR3: TGTGCCAGCAGTGAAGTGGGGACTACCTACGAGCAGTACTTC. Protein: CASSEVGTTYEQYF.

The rearrangement links TRBV11-1 to TRBJ2-4; the D gene could be TRBD1 or TRBD2 (6 bases each). Per the germline V gene, CDR1 is SGHAT and CDR2 is FQDESV (reference sequence). The CDR3 consists of 15 residues. The V end lost 5 bases, the J end lost 1 base, and 12 bases lay between the germline ends. The CDR3 loop is CASSPGDRAKNIQYF. The DNA for the CDR3 is TGTGCCAGCAGCCCGGGAGACAGGGCCAAAAACATTCAGTACTTC.

This chain connects TRBV27 to TRBJ1-1; 9 bases align to TRBD1. The junction had 1 base not matched to a gene; V was cut back by 4 bases and J by 1 base. This CDR3 contains 14 residues. Germline values: CDR1 MNHEY, CDR2 SMNVEV (reference sequence). The CDR3 here is CASSSGQGNTEAFF. The CDR3 DNA is TGTGCCAGCAGTTCGGGACAGGGGAACACTGAAGCTTTCTTT.

The chain links TRBV29-1 to TRBJ1-1; a possible D gene is TRBD1 (6 bases). This CDR3 region has 13 residues. Germline CDR1 reads SQVTM; CDR2 reads ANQGSEA. V was trimmed by 7 bases and J by 0 bases, leaving 12 bases between them. The CDR3 loop is CSAEGQMNTEAFF. DNA for the CDR3: TGCAGCGCCGAAGGACAGATGAACACTGAAGCTTTCTTT.

V is TRBV18 and J is TRBJ2-5; no clear D. V lost 8 bases to trimming and J lost 2 bases, with 12 bases between them. Germline CDR1 and CDR2: KGHSH and LQKENI. The CDR3 runs 13 residues. The DNA for the CDR3 is TGTGCCAGCAGCACCACGGGTCAAGAGACCCAGTACTTC. It encodes CASSTTGQETQYF.

This chain joins TRBV5-4 and TRBJ1-4; D call uncertain. Trimming shortened V by 4 bases and J by 4 bases, and 11 bases separated the two germline ends. CDR1 SGHNT and CDR2 YYREEE come from the germline V gene (reference sequence). The CDR3 is made up of 14 amino acids. Here the CDR3 DNA reads TGTGCCAGCAGCAATCAGGAATTTAATGAAAAACTGTTTTTT. Protein product: CASSNQEFNEKLFF.

The chain uses TRBV5-4 and TRBJ2-3, with a possible D match to TRBD1 (5 bases). The V and J ends lost 4 bases and 2 bases respectively, with 11 bases between them. The germline V gene encodes CDR1 SGHNT and CDR2 YYREEE (reference sequence). This CDR3 has 14 amino acids. In DNA form, the CDR3 reads TGTGCCAGCAGCGTTAGGGGAATCACAGATACGCAGTATTTT. Amino acids: CASSVRGITDTQYF.

The CDR3 nucleotides read TGTGCCAGCAGCCACACCGGGACAGGGGGAAGTCAGCCCCAGCATTTT. This translates into CASSHTGTGGSQPQHF. This chain joins TRBV4-2 and TRBJ1-5, with 11 bases aligning to TRBD1. Looked up from germline, CDR1 is LGHNA and CDR2 is YNFKEQ. The CDR3 runs 16 residues. V trimming: 3 bases; J trimming: 6 bases; junction bases outside the gene matches: 7.

The V call is TRBV5-6, the J call TRBJ2-3; D is possibly TRBD1 (6 bases). Trimming pared 4 bases from V and 0 bases from J, leaving 15 bases between. Per germline, CDR1 SGHDT and CDR2 YYEEEE. This CDR3 has 16 amino acids. Here the CDR3 reads CASSRKQGSSTDTQYF. CDR3 nucleotide sequence: TGTGCCAGCAGCCGGAAACAGGGCTCTAGCACAGATACGCAGTATTTT.

The rearrangement links TRBV18 to TRBJ1-2, with TRBD1 identical over 7 bases. The germline V gene has CDR1 KGHSH and CDR2 LQKENI. The CDR3 runs 18 residues. J gave up 4 bases and V 0 bases, and 14 bases lay outside the gene matches. The CDR3 nucleotides are TGTGCCAGCTCACCACCGAACCAGGGACAGCTAAAAGGCTATGGCTACACCTTC. This sequence encodes CASSPPNQGQLKGYGYTF.

The rearrangement links TRBV30 to TRBJ1-1; 7 positions agree with TRBD1. The CDR3 sequence is 15 residues long. V gave up 1 base and J gave up 11 bases; unmatched junction bases: 16. Germline V gives CDR1 GTSNPN, CDR2 SVGIG (reference sequence). CDR3 nucleotide sequence: TGTGCCTGGAGTGACAAAGCAAGGGGGCCCCGGGAGGCTTTCTTT. Encoded protein: CAWSDKARGPREAFF. The complete variable domain, with remaining parts taken from reference TRBV30 and TRBJ1-1, reads SQTIHQWPATLVQPVGSPLSLECTVEGTSNPNLYWYRQAAGRGLQLLFYSVGIGQISSEVPQNLSASRPQDRQFILSSKKLLLSDSGFYLCAWSDKARGPREAFFGQGTRLTVV.

This clone was counted at least ten times. V usage is TRBV5-1 and J usage is TRBJ1-5, with TRBD1 as a possible D gene (6 bases). Germline V gene lookup returns CDR1 SGHRS and CDR2 YFSETQ. Between the trimmed V and J ends, which lost 0 bases and 0 bases, there was a span of 10 bases. The CDR3 is 16 amino acids. CDR3 loop: CASSLDAGVSNQPQHF. The DNA of the CDR3 is TGCGCCAGCAGCTTGGATGCAGGGGTTAGCAATCAGCCCCAGCATTTT.

This chain links TRBV5-1 with TRBJ2-3; 8 bases map to TRBD1. CDR1 SGHRS and CDR2 YFSETQ come from the germline V gene. V was clipped by 6 bases and J by 6 bases; unmatched bases: 15. The CDR3 is 16 amino acids. CDR3 amino acids: CASNLIKGTGGDTQYF. The CDR3 bases are TGCGCCAGCAACCTGATAAAAGGGACAGGTGGGGATACGCAGTATTTT. The full variable domain, rest sourced from reference TRBV5-1 and TRBJ2-3, is KAGVTQTPRYLIKTRGQQVTLSCSPISGHRSVSWYQQTPGQGLQFLFEYFSETQRNKGNFPGRFSGRQFSNSRSEMNVSTLELGDSALYLCASNLIKGTGGDTQYFGPGTRLTVL.

The chain is built from TRBV4-1 and TRBJ1-1; tentatively, D is TRBD1 (6 bases). The CDR3 totals 13 residues. V shed 4 bases and J shed 3 bases, with 9 bases lying between them. The germline V gene has CDR1 MGHRA and CDR2 YSYEKL. This CDR3 is CASSRRGDTEAFF. CDR3 nucleotide sequence: TGCGCCAGCAGCCGGAGGGGGGACACTGAAGCTTTCTTT.

The chain recombines TRBV9 with TRBJ2-2, with D hard to call. Germline CDR1 and CDR2: SGDLS and YYNGEE. Trimming pared 2 bases from V and 0 bases from J, leaving 8 bases between. The CDR3 has 15 residues. CDR3 loop: CASSVDLANTGELFF. The CDR3 region has the DNA TGTGCCAGCAGCGTGGACCTGGCGAACACCGGGGAGCTGTTTTTT.

The chain combines TRBV6-1 with TRBJ2-1; D is ambiguous. Germline V gene data show CDR1 as MNHNS and CDR2 as SASEGT. This CDR3 spans 12 amino acids. Trimming took off 1 base at V and 9 bases at J, with 7 bases between the two ends. The CDR3 reads CASSEVRGEQFF. CDR3 DNA: TGTGCCAGCAGTGAAGTCCGAGGTGAGCAGTTCTTC.

Points on this clone: In the same sample, other DNA sequences code for this CDR3. The chain combines TRBV18 with TRBJ2-2, with a possible D match to TRBD1 (6 bases). CDR3 size: 15 residues. Trimming left V 3 bases short and J 0 bases short, with 8 bases between. CDR1 is KGHSH, CDR2 LQKENI, per germline. For the CDR3, the DNA is TGTGCCAGCTCACCCAGGGGCGCGAACACCGGGGAGCTGTTTTTT. Translation: CASSPRGANTGELFF.

As to this clone: Other DNA sequences in this sample translate to the same CDR3. V gene TRBV27 combines with J gene TRBJ1-5, with 10 bases matching TRBD1. The V gene end was trimmed by 6 bases and the J gene end by 2 bases; junction bases not matched to a gene: 4. This CDR3 is 15 amino acids long. Per germline, CDR1 MNHEY and CDR2 SMNVEV (reference sequence). The CDR3 reads CASSAGTGGNQPQHF. CDR3 bases: TGTGCCAGCAGCGCGGGGACAGGGGGCAATCAGCCCCAGCATTTT.

The chain has TRBV18 and TRBJ2-2; D unresolved. Germline V lookup: CDR1 KGHSH, CDR2 LQKENI. V dropped 1 base and J dropped 2 bases, with 8 bases sitting between them. The CDR3 is made up of 15 amino acids. The chain's CDR3 is CASSPRADNTGELFF. DNA of the CDR3: TGTGCCAGCTCACCACGCGCAGATAACACCGGGGAGCTGTTTTTT.

V usage is TRBV4-1 and J usage is TRBJ2-7; a weak D match, TRBD2 (5 bases). Trimming removed 1 base from V and 0 bases from J, with 10 bases in between. The CDR3 runs to 15 residues. CDR1 MGHRA and CDR2 YSYEKL come from the germline V gene. The chain's CDR3 is CASSQVHRGSYEQYF. DNA of the CDR3: TGCGCCAGCAGCCAAGTCCATCGGGGCTCCTACGAGCAGTACTTC.

This clone was found once. The CDR3 protein is CASSPGLTNTGELFF. In DNA, the CDR3 is TGTGCCAGCAGTCCCGGACTGACGAACACCGGGGAGCTGTTTTTT. V usage is TRBV2 and J usage is TRBJ2-2, with D possibly being TRBD2 (5 bases). Trimming removed 5 bases at V and 0 bases at J, with 10 bases between. Germline CDR1 and CDR2: SNHLY and FYNNEI. The CDR3 runs 15 residues.